Listed below are T cell receptor beta chains from one sample, sequenced in a study of blood T cell repertoires in COVID-19. Generated by immunoSEQ multiplex PCR, the TCRdb table keeps only in-frame clones and is missing some. The sample has approximately 150,000 clones; approximately 85% are singletons. Material: peripheral blood. These receptors all come from a man between 40 and 49 years old with acute or convalescent COVID-19. Both conserved end residues are part of each CDR3. The D gene is left open where the match is weak. Expanded clones get a size class; other rows say once, few or many, or leave the size out.

>NA|TRBV7-5|NA|TRBJ1-5
CARSSNGGVARPYSFQPQHF
TGTGCCAGAAGCTCCAATGGAGGGGTGGCCCGGCCATATAGCTTTCAGCCCCAGCATTTT
>NA|TRBV4-1|NA|TRBJ2-3
CASSQVGGSTDTQYF
TGCGCCAGCAGCCAAGTCGGGGGTAGCACAGATACGCAGTATTTT
>NA|TRBV4-1|NA|TRBJ1-6
CASSQEWGSPLHF
TGCGCCAGCAGCCAAGAATGGGGCTCACCCCTCCACTTT
>NA|TRBV2|TRBD1|TRBJ1-1
CASSANEGANTEAFF
TGTGCCAGCAGTGCAAATGAGGGGGCGAACACTGAAGCTTTCTTT
>NA|TRBV19|TRBD2|TRBJ2-1
CASSSTSANEQFF
TGTGCCAGTAGTTCGACTAGCGCCAATGAGCAGTTCTTC
>NA|TRBV7-2|NA|TRBJ2-5
CASSINRDRLGETQYF
TGTGCCAGCAGTATTAACAGGGACCGGCTGGGCGAGACCCAGTACTTC
>few|TRBV15|NA|TRBJ1-5
CATSGRTAQPQHF
TGTGCCACCAGCGGTAGGACAGCCCAGCCCCAGCATTTT
>NA|TRBV5-1|TRBD2|TRBJ2-1
CASSLVLAGSNEQFF
TGCGCCAGCAGCTTGGTTCTAGCGGGGAGCAATGAGCAGTTCTTC
>NA|TRBV6-5|NA|TRBJ1-1
CASSYSFDSPTEAFF
TGTGCCAGCAGTTACTCATTCGACAGCCCCACTGAAGCTTTCTTT
>NA|TRBV4-1|NA|TRBJ2-1
CASSQGTPLNEQFF
TGCGCCAGCAGCCAAGGTACACCCCTCAATGAGCAGTTCTTC
>NA|TRBV5-1|NA|TRBJ2-1
CASNPGARNEQFF
TGCGCCAGCAATCCAGGGGCCCGTAATGAGCAGTTCTTC
>NA|TRBV9|NA|TRBJ2-7
CASSVAPGHNYEQYF
TGTGCCAGCAGCGTAGCACCAGGGCATAACTACGAGCAGTACTTC
>NA|TRBV9|NA|TRBJ1-6
CASSVAGPTNSPLHF
TGTGCCAGCAGCGTCGCGGGACCCACGAATTCACCCCTCCACTTT
>NA|TRBV6-5|NA|TRBJ2-3
CASSRDSLDTQYF
TGTGCCAGCAGCCGAGACAGTTTGGATACGCAGTATTTT
>few|TRBV7-8|TRBD1|TRBJ2-5
CASSLAGQALRETQYF
TGTGCCAGCAGCCTGGCGGGACAGGCCCTCCGAGAGACCCAGTACTTC
>NA|TRBV2|NA|TRBJ1-1
CASTRDGATEAFF
TGTGCCAGCACCAGGGATGGGGCCACTGAAGCTTTCTTT
>NA|TRBV6-5|TRBD2|TRBJ2-3
CASSYLHAGGPDTQYF
TGTGCCAGCAGTTACCTGCATGCGGGGGGGCCAGATACGCAGTATTTT
>NA|TRBV4-2|NA|TRBJ2-7
CASSQGYESREQYF
TGTGCCAGCAGCCAAGGTTATGAGTCGCGGGAGCAGTACTTC
>NA|TRBV29-1|TRBD1|TRBJ1-2
CSVGQGDNYGYTF
TGCAGCGTTGGACAGGGGGATAACTATGGCTACACCTTC
>NA|TRBV2|TRBD1|TRBJ2-7
CASSWDRPYEQYF
TGTGCCAGCAGTTGGGACAGGCCCTACGAGCAGTACTTC
>NA|TRBV9|TRBD2|TRBJ2-5
CASSGTSGETQYF
TGTGCCAGCAGTGGGACTAGCGGAGAGACCCAGTACTTC
>NA|TRBV9|NA|TRBJ1-1
CASRVPGHRRTEAFF
TGTGCCAGCAGGGTTCCCGGACACCGAAGGACTGAAGCTTTCTTT
>few|TRBV7-9|TRBD1|TRBJ1-6
CASSLGTGLRNSPLHF
TGTGCCAGCTCCCTAGGGACAGGGTTGAGGAATTCACCCCTCCACTTT
>NA|TRBV19|TRBD1|TRBJ1-6
CASSTGGGILFNSPLHF
TGTGCCAGTAGTACAGGGGGCGGCATCCTATTTAATTCACCCCTCCACTTT
>NA|TRBV6-5|TRBD1|TRBJ1-1
CASSRGARANTEAFF
TGTGCCAGTAGCAGGGGGGCAAGAGCGAACACTGAAGCTTTCTTT
>NA|TRBV20-1|NA|TRBJ1-5
CSASGGFNQPQHF
TGCAGTGCTAGTGGAGGCTTCAATCAGCCCCAGCATTTT
>once|TRBV19|NA|TRBJ2-7
CASSMGALRSSGLSYEQYF
TGTGCCAGTAGTATGGGGGCCTTGAGGTCGAGTGGGCTGTCCTACGAGCAGTACTTC
>NA|TRBV28|NA|TRBJ1-2
CASSFGQLGYTF
TGTGCCAGCAGTTTTGGGCAGCTTGGCTACACCTTC
>once|TRBV6-5|TRBD2|TRBJ2-1
CAAGEGSYNEQFF
TGTGCCGCCGGGGAGGGCTCCTACAATGAGCAGTTCTTC
>once|TRBV9|TRBD1|TRBJ1-1
CASSTGGQANTEAFF
TGTGCCAGCAGCACCGGCGGACAGGCTAACACTGAAGCTTTCTTT
>NA|TRBV10-3|NA|TRBJ1-2
CAISESTPNYGYTF
TGTGCCATCAGTGAGTCGACTCCAAACTATGGCTACACCTTC
>NA|TRBV11-2|NA|TRBJ1-1
CASSHPSLGMNTEAFF
TGTGCCAGCAGCCATCCGAGCTTGGGCATGAACACTGAAGCTTTCTTT
>once|TRBV23-1|NA|TRBJ1-1
CASSQCIPDMNTEAFF
TGCGCCAGCAGTCAATGTATCCCAGACATGAACACTGAAGCTTTCTTT
>NA|TRBV19|NA|TRBJ2-7
CASRVYSSYEQYF
TGTGCCAGTCGAGTCTACTCCTCCTACGAGCAGTACTTC
>NA|TRBV23-1|NA|TRBJ1-1
CASSHRTAEAFF
TGCGCCAGCAGTCATCGGACAGCTGAAGCTTTCTTT
>many|TRBV7-2|TRBD2|TRBJ2-1
CASSLKAGGPYNEQFF
TGTGCCAGCAGCTTAAAAGCGGGGGGCCCCTACAATGAGCAGTTCTTC
>once|TRBV23-1|NA|TRBJ1-6
CASSEAGVGSPLHF
TGCGCCAGCTCCGAAGCAGGGGTTGGCTCACCCCTCCACTTT
>NA|TRBV5-1|NA|TRBJ1-5
CASSLGVDSNQPQHF
TGCGCCAGCAGCTTGGGAGTAGATAGCAATCAGCCCCAGCATTTT
>once|TRBV3-1/TRBV3-2|NA|TRBJ2-7
CASSQDFGQQYF
TGTGCCAGCAGCCAAGACTTTGGGCAGCAGTACTTC
>NA|TRBV6-5|NA|TRBJ2-2
CASRDINTGELFF
TGTGCCAGCCGGGACATTAACACCGGGGAGCTGTTTTTT
>once|TRBV4-2|TRBD1|TRBJ1-4
CASSQGGTGSSGELFF
TGTGCCAGCAGCCAAGGTGGGACAGGGTCATCGGGGGAACTGTTTTTT
>NA|TRBV2|NA|TRBJ2-7
CASSEEVQDYEQYF
TGTGCCAGCAGTGAAGAGGTACAGGACTACGAGCAGTACTTC
>NA|TRBV5-1|NA|TRBJ2-7
CASSLVDNYEQYF
TGCGCCAGCAGCTTGGTGGACAACTACGAGCAGTACTTC
>NA|TRBV7-8|NA|TRBJ2-7
CASSLASPTGYEQYF
TGTGCCAGCAGCTTAGCATCGCCCACGGGCTACGAGCAGTACTTC
>NA|TRBV10-3|TRBD2|TRBJ2-2
CAISPGLANTGELFF
TGTGCCATTTCGCCGGGACTAGCGAACACCGGGGAGCTGTTTTTT
>NA|TRBV28|NA|TRBJ1-1
CASSRGGGGTEAFF
TGTGCCAGCAGCCGTGGGGGGGGTGGAACTGAAGCTTTCTTT
>once|TRBV13|TRBD1|TRBJ2-7
CASSPRDSPYEQYF
TGTGCCAGCAGCCCCCGGGACAGCCCCTACGAGCAGTACTTC
>NA|TRBV6-6|TRBD1|TRBJ1-1
CASSYGKTGKNTEAFF
TGTGCCAGCAGTTACGGAAAGACAGGGAAGAACACTGAAGCTTTCTTT
>once|TRBV6-5|NA|TRBJ1-2
CASSYSIFRGGYTF
TGTGCCAGCAGTTACTCGATTTTTAGGGGTGGCTACACCTTC
>NA|TRBV21-1|NA|TRBJ1-1
CASSKALTGASRSAEAFF
TGTGCCAGCAGCAAAGCGCTCACAGGGGCAAGCCGTAGCGCTGAAGCTTTCTTT
>NA|TRBV9|NA|TRBJ2-3
CASSAGTSTQYF
TGTGCCAGCAGCGCGGGGACTTCTACGCAGTATTTT
>NA|TRBV27|NA|TRBJ1-1
CASSSLDTSEAFF
TGTGCCAGCAGTTCACTGGACACTTCCGAAGCTTTCTTT